Below are 14 T cell receptor beta chains sequenced from a single sample in a study of cytomegalovirus exposure and HLA in healthy donors. Researchers ran the PCR with 60 Vbeta and 13 Jbeta primers. Some clones are missing from TCRdb's copy, which holds only in-frame ones; the method was immunoSEQ multiplex PCR. The sample gives some 36,000 clones, roughly three quarters of which show up once; approximately 7% is in the top ten. The sample taken for sequencing was PBMCs. All receptors come from a man aged 30 to 39 in good health and CMV-seronegative.

This clone was observed a handful of times. The chain joins TRBV4-3 to TRBJ2-1; D is possibly TRBD1 (5 bases). The V and J ends lost 0 bases and 4 bases respectively, with 10 bases between them. CDR1 LGHNA and CDR2 YSLEER come from the germline V gene. This CDR3 is built from 15 residues. The CDR3 region is CASSQEQVLYNEQFF. The CDR3 DNA reads as TGCGCCAGCAGCCAAGAACAGGTCCTTTACAATGAGCAGTTCTTC.

The chain is built from TRBV7-8 and TRBJ1-5, with D maybe TRBD1 (5 bases). V was shortened by 1 base and J by 3 bases, with 13 bases between the two germline ends. Per germline, CDR1 SGHVS and CDR2 FQNEAQ. The CDR3 extends over 16 amino acids. The CDR3 DNA is TGTGCCAGCAGCTTAGAAGGGTCAGGGCTCAATCAGCCCCAGCATTTT. This codes for CASSLEGSGLNQPQHF.

The chain uses TRBV7-9 and TRBJ1-1; D not resolved. Germline V gene sequence: CDR1 SEHNR, CDR2 FQNEAQ (reference sequence). The CDR3 length is 15 residues. Trimming pared 5 bases from V and 0 bases from J, leaving 13 bases between. DNA of the CDR3: TGTGCCAGCAGCCTCAGTATCTCAATGAACACTGAAGCTTTCTTT. Translation: CASSLSISMNTEAFF.

The chain employs TRBV2 and TRBJ2-1; 9 nucleotides line up with TRBD2. After removal of 8 bases from V and 5 bases from J, the junction contained 7 bases not matched to a gene. The CDR3 consists of 14 residues. The germline V gene has CDR1 SNHLY and CDR2 FYNNEI. For the CDR3, the DNA is TGTGCCAGCTGCTGGCGGGGGGGGAACAATGAGCAGTTCTTC. This translates into CASCWRGGNNEQFF.

This chain uses TRBV10-1 with TRBJ2-2; 7 bases agree with TRBD2. The CDR3 is 15 amino acids. CDR1 and CDR2 (germline): WNHNN, SYGVQD (reference sequence). The J segment lost 6 bases and the V segment lost 5 bases, leaving 9 bases of the junction unmatched. CDR3 DNA sequence: TGCGCCAGCAGTAGAGGCGGGAGCGGCGCCGGGGAGCTGTTTTTT. Protein product: CASSRGGSGAGELFF.

The rearrangement links TRBV6-1 to TRBJ2-1; D possibly corresponds to TRBD1 (5 bases). This CDR3 region has 14 residues. Germline V gene sequence: CDR1 MNHNS, CDR2 SASEGT. The V and J ends lost 3 bases and 4 bases respectively, with 10 bases between them. This CDR3 is CASSDQGLYNEQFF. CDR3 nucleotide sequence: TGTGCCAGCAGTGATCAGGGCCTTTACAATGAGCAGTTCTTC.

V is TRBV4-1 and J is TRBJ2-1; 11 nucleotides align to TRBD2. The CDR3 runs 17 residues. Germline lookup yields CDR1 MGHRA and CDR2 YSYEKL. The V segment lost 9 bases and the J segment 0 bases; nucleotides outside the gene matches: 10. For the CDR3, the DNA is TGCGCCAGGATACTAGCGGGGGATATCAGCTCCTACAATGAGCAGTTCTTC. This gives the protein CARILAGDISSYNEQFF.

The CDR3: CASSYAGMNTEAFF. The DNA of the CDR3 is TGTGCCAGCAGTTACGCAGGGATGAACACTGAAGCTTTCTTT. The rearrangement links TRBV6-6 to TRBJ1-1, with D maybe TRBD1 (5 bases). The CDR3 sequence is 14 residues long. The germline V gene has CDR1 MNHNY and CDR2 SVGAGI (reference sequence). Trimming shortened V by 2 bases and J by 0 bases, and 7 bases separated the two germline ends.

V usage is TRBV18 and J usage is TRBJ2-7; the match to TRBD1 covers 10 bases. With V trimmed by 5 bases and J by 4 bases, 8 bases remained unmatched. This CDR3 has 15 residues. Germline CDR1 reads KGHSH; CDR2 reads LQKENI. CDR3 DNA: TGTGCCAGCTCAAACGTAACGGGACAGGGGTACGAGCAGTACTTC. Translation: CASSNVTGQGYEQYF.

This clone was detected only a few times. The chain recombines TRBV5-6 with TRBJ2-1; a weak D match, TRBD1 (6 bases). Germline-derived CDR1 and CDR2 are SGHDT and YYEEEE. This CDR3 has 16 residues. Trimming took off 4 bases at V and 4 bases at J, with 18 bases between the two ends. In nucleotides, the CDR3 is TGTGCCAGCAGCCAGAAGGGGGACGGGGTATACAATGAGCAGTTCTTC. Translating gives CASSQKGDGVYNEQFF.

This chain uses TRBV5-1 with TRBJ1-1; a weak D match, TRBD1 (5 bases). The CDR3 contains 13 residues. Germline V gene data show CDR1 as SGHRS and CDR2 as YFSETQ. Trimming pared 2 bases from V and 1 base from J, leaving 6 bases between. The CDR3 sequence: CASSFTGNTEAFF. CDR3 coding DNA: TGCGCCAGCAGCTTCACAGGGAACACTGAAGCTTTCTTT.

The J gene is TRBJ2-7, the V gene TRBV6-5; D unclear. The germline V gene has CDR1 MNHEY and CDR2 SVGAGI. The CDR3 spans 13 residues. Trimming removed 11 bases at V and 0 bases at J, with 14 bases between. CDR3 amino acids: CAVEARSSYEQYF. CDR3 nucleotide sequence: TGTGCCGTCGAGGCGCGGAGCTCCTACGAGCAGTACTTC.

As DNA, the CDR3 is TGTGCCAGTCGGGACAGGGCCAACGGACAGCCCCAGCATTTT. It codes for CASRDRANGQPQHF. The rearrangement links TRBV19 to TRBJ1-5; 9 bases agree with TRBD1. The CDR3 runs to 14 residues. Per germline, CDR1 LNHDA and CDR2 SQIVND (reference sequence). The J segment lost 7 bases and the V segment lost 8 bases, leaving 9 bases of the junction unmatched.

The chain recombines TRBV6-5 with TRBJ1-4; maybe TRBD1 (6 bases). V lost 4 bases and J 5 bases, leaving 11 bases between the germline ends. The length of the CDR3 is 14 residues. The germline V gene has CDR1 MNHEY and CDR2 SVGAGI. The CDR3 loop is CASSSSGANEKLFF. The CDR3 nucleotides are TGTGCCAGCAGTTCGTCAGGGGCCAATGAAAAACTGTTTTTT.